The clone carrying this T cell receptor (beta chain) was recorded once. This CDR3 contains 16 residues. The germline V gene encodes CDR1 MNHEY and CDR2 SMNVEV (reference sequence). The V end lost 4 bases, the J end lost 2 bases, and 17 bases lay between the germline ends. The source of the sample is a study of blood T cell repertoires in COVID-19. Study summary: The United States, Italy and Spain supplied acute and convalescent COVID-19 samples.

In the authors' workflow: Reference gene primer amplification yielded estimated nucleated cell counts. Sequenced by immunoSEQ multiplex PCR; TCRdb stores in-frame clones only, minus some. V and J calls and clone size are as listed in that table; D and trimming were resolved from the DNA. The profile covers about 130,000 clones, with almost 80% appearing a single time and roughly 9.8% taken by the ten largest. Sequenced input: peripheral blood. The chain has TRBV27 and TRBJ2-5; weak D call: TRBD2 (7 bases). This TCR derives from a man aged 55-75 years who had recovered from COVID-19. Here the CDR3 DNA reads TGTGCCAGCAGTTCCCTTCGGGGGGCCGGGCAAGAGACCCAGTACTTC. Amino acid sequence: CASSSLRGAGQETQYF.